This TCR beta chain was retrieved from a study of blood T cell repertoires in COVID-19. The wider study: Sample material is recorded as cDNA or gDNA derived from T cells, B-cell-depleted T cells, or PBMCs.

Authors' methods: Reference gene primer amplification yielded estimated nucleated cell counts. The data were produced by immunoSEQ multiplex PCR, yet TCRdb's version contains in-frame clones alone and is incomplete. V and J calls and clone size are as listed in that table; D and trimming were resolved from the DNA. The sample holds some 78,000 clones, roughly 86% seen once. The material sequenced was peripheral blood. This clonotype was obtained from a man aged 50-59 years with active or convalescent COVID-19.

The CDR3 nucleotides read TGTGCCAGCAGCGACACCTACGAGCAGTACTTC. Protein product: CASSDTYEQYF. The V call is TRBV7-6, the J call TRBJ2-7; the D is unclear. V gave up 5 bases and J gave up 2 bases, with 4 bases separating them. The CDR3 has 11 amino acids. Germline CDR1 SGHVS, CDR2 FNYEAQ.